This T cell receptor beta chain came from a study of early T cells in non-severe SARS-CoV-2 infection. Study background: Chains stayed unpaired after sequencing of bulk RNA from unsorted whole blood.

General study findings and limits: Using VDJdb, the matching emphasized anti-spike CD8 responses while missing private and CD4 specificities.

Each cDNA molecule carried a unique molecular identifier. Using its own MiXCR run on the 5' RACE reads, TCRdb lists one record per CDR3 protein. The sample carries tens of thousands of distinct CDR3 sequences, roughly 15% recorded once. The CDR3 is made up of 16 amino acids. In germline, CDR1 is LNHDA, CDR2 SQIVND (reference sequence). Deletions cut 5 bases from V and 0 bases from J, with 14 bases between. In its sample, this clonotype was seen a few times. No antigen is known for it. Sequences were derived from whole blood, sampled at baseline. V is TRBV19 and J is TRBJ2-1, with D tentatively TRBD2 (6 bases). This TCR was recovered from an adult who was a healthcare worker with PCR-confirmed SARS-CoV-2 infection or an uninfected control (not recorded which). CDR3 residues: CASSAGLWSSYNEQFF. CDR3 DNA sequence: TGTGCCAGTAGTGCGGGACTCTGGAGCTCCTACAATGAGCAGTTCTTC.